This is a list of T cell receptor beta chains from one sample in a study of response to subunit inactivated influenza vaccine. TCRdb independently ran MiXCR on the RT-PCR reads; one entry per CDR3 protein. The sample comprises about 700,000 distinct CDR3 sequences, about 15% of which are singletons, and around 10% rests with the top ten. Sequencing used PBMCs from blood, obtained less than 13 days after vaccination. These receptors originate from a man aged 50 to 59 who received an inactivated influenza vaccine. The CDR3 runs from the conserved cysteine through the conserved F or W. Each record gives: J gene, CDR3 length, clone size, V gene, D gene, CDR3 protein, CDR3 DNA. A D gene is named only where the DNA matches it firmly. For some rows the clone size is stated as once, few or many, or as a class when expanded; others skip it.

J gene: TRBJ1-6
CDR3 length: 12
clone size: -
V gene: TRBV28
D gene: -
CDR3 protein: CASSLMAARLHF
CDR3 DNA: TGTGCCAGCAGTTTAATGGCAGCCCGCCTCCACTTT

J gene: TRBJ2-7
CDR3 length: 17
clone size: -
V gene: TRBV6-5
D gene: -
CDR3 protein: CASSYYFSGGSPYEQYF
CDR3 DNA: TGTGCCAGCAGTTACTATTTCTCTGGAGGCAGTCCCTACGAGCAGTACTTC

J gene: TRBJ2-7
CDR3 length: 15
clone size: few
V gene: TRBV9
D gene: -
CDR3 protein: CASSVAGTGPYEQYF
CDR3 DNA: TGTGCCAGCAGCGTAGCCGGGACGGGGCCCTACGAGCAGTACTTC

J gene: TRBJ2-7
CDR3 length: 11
clone size: -
V gene: TRBV29-1
D gene: -
CDR3 protein: CSGGYSYEQYF
CDR3 DNA: TGCAGCGGGGGCTACTCCTACGAGCAGTACTTC

J gene: TRBJ1-5
CDR3 length: 13
clone size: few
V gene: TRBV6-2/TRBV6-3
D gene: TRBD1
CDR3 protein: CASSRDRDQPQHF
CDR3 DNA: TGTGCCAGCAGTCGGGACAGGGATCAGCCCCAGCATTTT

J gene: TRBJ1-6
CDR3 length: 14
clone size: -
V gene: TRBV7-9
D gene: -
CDR3 protein: CASSLYQGGSPLHF
CDR3 DNA: TGTGCCAGCAGCTTATATCAGGGAGGTTCACCCCTCCACTTT

J gene: TRBJ2-3
CDR3 length: 15
clone size: -
V gene: TRBV2
D gene: TRBD2
CDR3 protein: CASSDGGESTDTQYF
CDR3 DNA: TGTGCCAGCAGTGATGGGGGGGAAAGCACAGATACGCAGTATTTT

J gene: TRBJ2-1
CDR3 length: 15
clone size: -
V gene: TRBV2
D gene: -
CDR3 protein: CASSAIRGNNNEQFF
CDR3 DNA: TGTGCCAGCAGTGCTATTAGGGGAAACAATAATGAGCAGTTCTTC

J gene: TRBJ2-1
CDR3 length: 13
clone size: few
V gene: TRBV7-9
D gene: -
CDR3 protein: CASSLRGGNEQFF
CDR3 DNA: TGTGCCAGCAGCCTGAGAGGGGGCAATGAGCAGTTCTTC

J gene: TRBJ2-7
CDR3 length: 15
clone size: few
V gene: TRBV7-8
D gene: -
CDR3 protein: CASSSPGPMAYEQYF
CDR3 DNA: TGTGCCAGCAGCTCCCCGGGACCGATGGCCTACGAGCAGTACTTC

J gene: TRBJ1-2
CDR3 length: 13
clone size: -
V gene: TRBV10-3
D gene: -
CDR3 protein: CAISGGVYYGYTF
CDR3 DNA: TGTGCCATCAGCGGGGGAGTGTACTATGGCTACACCTTC

J gene: TRBJ2-7
CDR3 length: 13
clone size: -
V gene: TRBV20-1
D gene: -
CDR3 protein: CSARDTRRYEQYF
CDR3 DNA: TGCAGTGCTAGAGATACTAGGAGATACGAGCAGTACTTC

J gene: TRBJ2-1
CDR3 length: 13
clone size: few
V gene: TRBV5-5
D gene: -
CDR3 protein: CASSPHREGEQFF
CDR3 DNA: TGTGCCAGCAGCCCCCACAGGGAAGGTGAGCAGTTCTTC

J gene: TRBJ1-5
CDR3 length: 15
clone size: -
V gene: TRBV28
D gene: -
CDR3 protein: CASSFLTGGDQPQHF
CDR3 DNA: TGTGCCAGCAGTTTTTTGACGGGCGGGGATCAGCCCCAGCATTTT

J gene: TRBJ2-1
CDR3 length: 17
clone size: -
V gene: TRBV4-2
D gene: TRBD2
CDR3 protein: CASSQEGGSLSYNEQFF
CDR3 DNA: TGTGCCAGCAGCCAAGAGGGAGGGAGCCTATCCTACAATGAGCAGTTCTTC

J gene: TRBJ2-2
CDR3 length: 15
clone size: -
V gene: TRBV5-5
D gene: TRBD2
CDR3 protein: CASSRYSGRAGELFF
CDR3 DNA: TGTGCCAGCAGCAGATATAGCGGGAGGGCCGGGGAGCTGTTTTTT

J gene: TRBJ2-4
CDR3 length: 11
clone size: many
V gene: TRBV29-1
D gene: -
CDR3 protein: CSVDRGNIQYF
CDR3 DNA: TGCAGCGTTGACAGGGGAAACATTCAGTACTTC

J gene: TRBJ2-5
CDR3 length: 16
clone size: -
V gene: TRBV7-2
D gene: TRBD2
CDR3 protein: CASRITSGLEQETQYF
CDR3 DNA: TGTGCCAGCAGGATAACTAGCGGGTTAGAACAAGAGACCCAGTACTTC

J gene: TRBJ1-2
CDR3 length: 15
clone size: many
V gene: TRBV11-2
D gene: TRBD1
CDR3 protein: CASSVTGAAFGGYTF
CDR3 DNA: TGTGCCAGCAGCGTGACAGGGGCCGCTTTTGGGGGCTACACCTTC

J gene: TRBJ2-7
CDR3 length: 16
clone size: few
V gene: TRBV4-1
D gene: -
CDR3 protein: CASSQVGRALPYEQYF
CDR3 DNA: TGCGCCAGCAGCCAAGTCGGGCGGGCTCTCCCCTACGAGCAGTACTTC

J gene: TRBJ2-4
CDR3 length: 14
clone size: few
V gene: TRBV2
D gene: -
CDR3 protein: CASSVGGNQNIQYF
CDR3 DNA: TGTGCCAGCAGTGTAGGAGGGAACCAAAACATTCAGTACTTC

J gene: TRBJ1-1
CDR3 length: 12
clone size: -
V gene: TRBV29-1
D gene: -
CDR3 protein: CSVAGAGTEAFF
CDR3 DNA: TGCAGCGTTGCTGGGGCGGGCACTGAAGCTTTCTTT

J gene: TRBJ2-3
CDR3 length: 13
clone size: -
V gene: TRBV20-1
D gene: TRBD1
CDR3 protein: CSAVRDRANTQYF
CDR3 DNA: TGCAGTGCTGTCCGGGACAGGGCTAATACGCAGTATTTT

J gene: TRBJ1-2
CDR3 length: 12
clone size: -
V gene: TRBV2
D gene: -
CDR3 protein: CASGQEHYGYTF
CDR3 DNA: TGTGCCAGCGGGCAGGAGCATTATGGCTACACCTTC

J gene: TRBJ2-1
CDR3 length: 16
clone size: many
V gene: TRBV21-1
D gene: -
CDR3 protein: CASSKRWRVTYNEQFF
CDR3 DNA: TGTGCCAGCAGCAAACGATGGAGGGTCACCTACAATGAGCAGTTCTTC

J gene: TRBJ2-5
CDR3 length: 19
clone size: -
V gene: TRBV28
D gene: TRBD1
CDR3 protein: CASSYYWTGTGSDQETQYF
CDR3 DNA: TGTGCCAGCAGTTACTACTGGACCGGGACAGGCTCCGACCAAGAGACCCAGTACTTC

J gene: TRBJ2-7
CDR3 length: 12
clone size: few
V gene: TRBV9
D gene: -
CDR3 protein: CASAGSTYEQYF
CDR3 DNA: TGTGCCAGCGCGGGGAGTACCTACGAGCAGTACTTC

J gene: TRBJ1-2
CDR3 length: 14
clone size: once
V gene: TRBV3-1
D gene: -
CDR3 protein: CASSQDGANYGYTF
CDR3 DNA: TGTGCCAGCAGCCAAGATGGGGCAAACTATGGCTACACCTTC

J gene: TRBJ2-5
CDR3 length: 14
clone size: many
V gene: TRBV5-1
D gene: -
CDR3 protein: CASSLKGSQETQYF
CDR3 DNA: TGCGCCAGCAGCTTGAAGGGATCGCAAGAGACCCAGTACTTC

J gene: TRBJ2-1
CDR3 length: 17
clone size: -
V gene: TRBV5-5
D gene: -
CDR3 protein: CASSSQDPTTPPNEQFF
CDR3 DNA: TGTGCCAGCAGCTCCCAGGACCCCACAACGCCCCCGAATGAGCAGTTCTTC

J gene: TRBJ2-2
CDR3 length: 14
clone size: -
V gene: TRBV20-1
D gene: -
CDR3 protein: CSASQGWWAGELFF
CDR3 DNA: TGCAGTGCTAGTCAGGGGTGGTGGGCCGGGGAGCTGTTTTTT

J gene: TRBJ2-7
CDR3 length: 15
clone size: many
V gene: TRBV7-6
D gene: TRBD2
CDR3 protein: CASSPWDYNSYEQYF
CDR3 DNA: TGTGCCAGCAGCCCATGGGACTACAACTCCTACGAGCAGTACTTC

J gene: TRBJ1-4
CDR3 length: 14
clone size: few
V gene: TRBV18
D gene: -
CDR3 protein: CASSPRQGGEKLFF
CDR3 DNA: TGTGCCAGCTCACCTCGTCAGGGCGGTGAAAAACTGTTTTTT

J gene: TRBJ2-7
CDR3 length: 14
clone size: -
V gene: TRBV28
D gene: -
CDR3 protein: CASSLPGIPYEQYF
CDR3 DNA: TGTGCCAGCAGTTTGCCCGGGATCCCCTACGAGCAGTACTTC

J gene: TRBJ2-7
CDR3 length: 12
clone size: few
V gene: TRBV3-1
D gene: -
CDR3 protein: CASSQLASEQYF
CDR3 DNA: TGTGCCAGCAGCCAACTCGCCTCCGAGCAGTACTTC

J gene: TRBJ2-2
CDR3 length: 16
clone size: many
V gene: TRBV5-1
D gene: -
CDR3 protein: CASSLALNRDTGELFF
CDR3 DNA: TGCGCCAGCAGCTTGGCCCTAAACCGGGACACCGGGGAGCTGTTTTTT

J gene: TRBJ2-3
CDR3 length: 17
clone size: few
V gene: TRBV9
D gene: TRBD2
CDR3 protein: CASSVNLLAESTDTQYF
CDR3 DNA: TGTGCCAGCAGCGTGAATCTACTAGCGGAGAGCACAGATACGCAGTATTTT

J gene: TRBJ2-7
CDR3 length: 14
clone size: -
V gene: TRBV20-1
D gene: TRBD2
CDR3 protein: CSARSLAGTYEQYF
CDR3 DNA: TGCAGTGCTAGATCCCTAGCGGGAACTTACGAGCAGTACTTC

J gene: TRBJ1-2
CDR3 length: 14
clone size: -
V gene: TRBV28
D gene: -
CDR3 protein: CASYRAVANYGYTF
CDR3 DNA: TGTGCCAGTTACCGGGCCGTAGCTAACTATGGCTACACCTTC

J gene: TRBJ2-3
CDR3 length: 15
clone size: -
V gene: TRBV9
D gene: TRBD1
CDR3 protein: CASSEEGQFTDTQYF
CDR3 DNA: TGTGCCAGCAGCGAAGAGGGACAGTTCACAGATACGCAGTATTTT

J gene: TRBJ2-5
CDR3 length: 17
clone size: -
V gene: TRBV6-2/TRBV6-3
D gene: TRBD2
CDR3 protein: CASSYGTSGEYQETQYF
CDR3 DNA: TGTGCCAGCAGTTACGGCACTAGCGGGGAGTACCAAGAGACCCAGTACTTC

J gene: TRBJ2-5
CDR3 length: 11
clone size: few
V gene: TRBV20-1
D gene: -
CDR3 protein: CSARDGYPQYF
CDR3 DNA: TGCAGTGCTAGAGATGGATACCCCCAGTACTTC

J gene: TRBJ2-7
CDR3 length: 14
clone size: many
V gene: TRBV12-3/TRBV12-4
D gene: TRBD1
CDR3 protein: CASSLGQGNREQYF
CDR3 DNA: TGTGCCAGCAGTTTAGGACAGGGGAACCGCGAGCAGTACTTC

J gene: TRBJ1-3
CDR3 length: 15
clone size: few
V gene: TRBV3-1
D gene: -
CDR3 protein: CASSPAGLTRNTIYF
CDR3 DNA: TGTGCCAGCAGCCCGGCGGGCTTAACTCGGAACACCATATATTTT

J gene: TRBJ2-1
CDR3 length: 15
clone size: many
V gene: TRBV3-1
D gene: TRBD2
CDR3 protein: CASSQETSGYNEQFF
CDR3 DNA: TGTGCCAGCAGCCAAGAAACTAGCGGATACAATGAGCAGTTCTTC

J gene: TRBJ1-5
CDR3 length: 15
clone size: -
V gene: TRBV7-9
D gene: TRBD1
CDR3 protein: CASSRQGRYNQPQHF
CDR3 DNA: TGTGCCAGCAGCAGACAGGGAAGGTACAATCAGCCCCAGCATTTT

J gene: TRBJ1-2
CDR3 length: 16
clone size: few
V gene: TRBV6-2/TRBV6-3
D gene: -
CDR3 protein: CASSYATGQRVYGYTF
CDR3 DNA: TGTGCCAGCAGTTACGCCACAGGACAGAGAGTCTATGGCTACACCTTC

J gene: TRBJ1-1
CDR3 length: 16
clone size: few
V gene: TRBV30
D gene: -
CDR3 protein: CAWSVRPTRGVAEAFF
CDR3 DNA: TGTGCCTGGAGTGTTCGCCCGACTCGGGGGGTGGCTGAAGCTTTCTTT

J gene: TRBJ2-2
CDR3 length: 13
clone size: few
V gene: TRBV29-1
D gene: -
CDR3 protein: CSVGTVNTGELFF
CDR3 DNA: TGCAGCGTTGGAACGGTGAACACCGGGGAGCTGTTTTTT

J gene: TRBJ2-7
CDR3 length: 13
clone size: -
V gene: TRBV20-1
D gene: TRBD1
CDR3 protein: CSAPTGSSYEQYF
CDR3 DNA: TGCAGTGCCCCGACAGGGAGCTCCTACGAGCAGTACTTC

J gene: TRBJ2-7
CDR3 length: 15
clone size: -
V gene: TRBV6-1
D gene: -
CDR3 protein: CASSTLGAGLEEQYF
CDR3 DNA: TGTGCCAGCAGTACCCTCGGGGCGGGGCTTGAGGAGCAGTACTTC

J gene: TRBJ1-5
CDR3 length: 15
clone size: many
V gene: TRBV11-2
D gene: TRBD1
CDR3 protein: CASSWTGNSNQPQHF
CDR3 DNA: TGTGCCAGCAGCTGGACAGGGAATAGCAATCAGCCCCAGCATTTT